This T cell receptor beta chain was identified in a study of blood T cell repertoires in COVID-19. V gave up 5 bases and J gave up 2 bases, with 15 bases separating them. The V gene's germline CDR1 is SEHNR and CDR2 FQNEAQ (reference sequence). CDR3 length equals 15 residues. The method was immunoSEQ multiplex PCR; TCRdb's version includes in-frame clones alone and lacks a portion of them. The sample consists of around 280,000 clones, around 88% of them appearing once. This chain links TRBV7-9 with TRBJ1-2; maybe TRBD1 (5 bases). The sample consisted of PBMCs or T cells enriched from blood (not recorded which). The TCR originated in a woman aged 40 to 50 who had recovered from COVID-19. Here the CDR3 reads CASSPSGGWNYGYTF. Written as DNA, the CDR3 is TGTGCCAGCAGCCCCAGCGGGGGGTGGAACTATGGCTACACCTTC.